This T cell receptor beta chain comes out of a study of blood T cell repertoires in COVID-19. Patients in Seattle were enrolled during active infection, then followed longitudinally. In the case of this clone: The junction differs from germline at one of its ends, possibly a read error.

The CDR3 is 14 residues long. Germline loops: CDR1 LGHNA, CDR2 YSLEER. Clones were sequenced by immunoSEQ multiplex PCR, and TCRdb holds only the in-frame ones, with some missing. The sample includes under 95,000 clones, about 89% of them seen just once. The clonotype originates from a man over 45 with COVID-19, enrolled during active disease. Source material: peripheral blood. The chain joins TRBV4-3 to TRBJ1-4, with TRBD1 matching 8 bases. The CDR3 region is CTSSQGQGNEKLFF. The CDR3 DNA follows: TGCACCAGCAGCCAAGGACAGGGTAATGAAAAACTGTTTTTT.